The rows below give T cell receptor beta chains drawn from one sample of a study of T cell responses to AZD1222 COVID-19 vaccine. Clones were sequenced by immunoSEQ multiplex PCR, and TCRdb holds only the in-frame ones, with some missing. Here the sample spans 150,000 or so clones, approximately 90% being singletons. The input for sequencing was peripheral blood, taken 28 days after the second AZD1222 dose. These receptors came from an adult who received the AZD1222 COVID-19 vaccine. Each CDR3 is given with its conserved first and last residue. The order of the fields is clone size, V gene, J gene, CDR3 protein. Expanded clones get a size class; other rows say once, few or many, or leave the size out.

size: -
V: TRBV14
J: TRBJ1-1
CDR3: CASSQRTGLTEAFF

size: -
V: TRBV27
J: TRBJ2-3
CDR3: CASSLSIGTDTQYF

size: -
V: TRBV5-5
J: TRBJ1-1
CDR3: CASSLVTGDAEAFF

size: -
V: TRBV9
J: TRBJ1-4
CDR3: CASSVAQGGEKLFF

size: once
V: TRBV3-1/TRBV3-2
J: TRBJ1-2
CDR3: CASTGTGYGYTF

size: -
V: TRBV28
J: TRBJ2-1
CDR3: CASSLYPPGRTVQFF

size: -
V: TRBV28
J: TRBJ1-3
CDR3: CASSLRGSGNTIYF

size: -
V: TRBV27
J: TRBJ2-1
CDR3: CASSLGFYNEQFF

size: -
V: TRBV15
J: TRBJ2-3
CDR3: CATSRGETDTQYF

size: -
V: TRBV28
J: TRBJ2-7
CDR3: CASSRPRLAAYEQYF

size: -
V: TRBV20-1
J: TRBJ1-1
CDR3: CSASGDRGRGRAFF

size: -
V: TRBV3-1/TRBV3-2
J: TRBJ2-3
CDR3: CASSQVWGGRDTQYF

size: -
V: TRBV6-5
J: TRBJ2-5
CDR3: CASLATSGRGTQYF

size: -
V: TRBV27
J: TRBJ2-3
CDR3: CASRSDRGHTDTQYF

size: -
V: TRBV5-6
J: TRBJ2-7
CDR3: CASSLWDSAYEQYF

size: -
V: TRBV7-8
J: TRBJ1-5
CDR3: CASSASYGQGDQPQHF

size: -
V: TRBV5-1
J: TRBJ2-7
CDR3: CASSLAVSGYEQYF

size: -
V: TRBV2
J: TRBJ2-7
CDR3: CASSVGREGYEQYF

size: -
V: TRBV5-4
J: TRBJ2-1
CDR3: CASRPSGRVHNEQFF

size: -
V: TRBV11-2
J: TRBJ2-7
CDR3: CASSSSTGSYEQYF

size: -
V: TRBV29-1
J: TRBJ2-7
CDR3: CSVAGGTYEQYF

size: -
V: TRBV7-6
J: TRBJ2-2
CDR3: CASSPWAGSGNTGELFF

size: -
V: TRBV28
J: TRBJ1-2
CDR3: CASSLGQGAGGYTF

size: once
V: TRBV9
J: TRBJ1-2
CDR3: CASSVGWGYTF

size: -
V: TRBV19
J: TRBJ2-1
CDR3: CASSIFDRGSSYNEQFF

size: once
V: TRBV4-1
J: TRBJ1-6
CDR3: CASSLEHPSYSPLHF

size: -
V: TRBV6-1
J: TRBJ2-5
CDR3: CASSGRDRARGETQYF

size: -
V: TRBV24-1
J: TRBJ2-3
CDR3: CATRSGDLGHRDTQYF

size: -
V: TRBV6-5
J: TRBJ1-1
CDR3: CASSYSQGAFEAFF

size: -
V: TRBV19
J: TRBJ1-2
CDR3: CASSINGVGQGGYGYTF

size: -
V: TRBV12-3/TRBV12-4
J: TRBJ1-2
CDR3: CASSLVHTAGYTF

size: -
V: TRBV7-8
J: TRBJ2-2
CDR3: CASSFTGGRTGELFF

size: -
V: TRBV3-1/TRBV3-2
J: TRBJ2-7
CDR3: CASSRLMGEQYF

size: -
V: TRBV19
J: TRBJ1-5
CDR3: CASSISDYSNQPQHF

size: -
V: TRBV5-4
J: TRBJ2-5
CDR3: CASSSAGGVRETQYF

size: -
V: TRBV28
J: TRBJ2-1
CDR3: CASSLLGVYNNEQFF

size: -
V: TRBV19
J: TRBJ1-5
CDR3: CASSTLGTGGNQPQHF

size: -
V: TRBV6-5
J: TRBJ2-4
CDR3: CASKEGTVAKNIQYF

size: -
V: TRBV7-3
J: TRBJ1-1
CDR3: CASSETGAHTEAFF

size: -
V: TRBV28
J: TRBJ2-5
CDR3: CASSSDWARTFQETQYF

size: -
V: TRBV5-1
J: TRBJ1-5
CDR3: CASSLQGGSQPQHF

size: -
V: TRBV5-1
J: TRBJ2-2
CDR3: CASQGIAGSSGELFF

size: once
V: TRBV28
J: TRBJ1-2
CDR3: CASSQGQNYGYTF

size: -
V: TRBV7-9
J: TRBJ2-1
CDR3: CASSSPGLDINEQFF

size: few
V: TRBV15
J: TRBJ2-4
CDR3: CATSRYSVAKNIQYF

size: -
V: TRBV10-3
J: TRBJ1-3
CDR3: CAISEWGRGIPSGNTIYF

size: -
V: TRBV5-1
J: TRBJ2-2
CDR3: CASSLAGHSGANTGELFF

size: -
V: TRBV5-6
J: TRBJ2-5
CDR3: CASSSTGAETQYF

size: -
V: TRBV27
J: TRBJ2-5
CDR3: CASSLLGGWVQYF